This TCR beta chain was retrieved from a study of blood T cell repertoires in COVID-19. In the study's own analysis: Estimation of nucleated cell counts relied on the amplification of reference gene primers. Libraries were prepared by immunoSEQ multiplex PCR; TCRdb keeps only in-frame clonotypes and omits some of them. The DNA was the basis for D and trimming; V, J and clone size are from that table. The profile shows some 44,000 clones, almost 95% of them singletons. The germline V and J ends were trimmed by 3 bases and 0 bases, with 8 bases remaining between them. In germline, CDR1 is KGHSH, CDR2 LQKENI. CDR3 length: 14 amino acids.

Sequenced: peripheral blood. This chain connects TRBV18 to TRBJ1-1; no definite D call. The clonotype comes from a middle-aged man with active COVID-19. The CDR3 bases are TGTGCCAGCTCACCGGAGGTAATGAACACTGAAGCTTTCTTT. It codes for CASSPEVMNTEAFF.